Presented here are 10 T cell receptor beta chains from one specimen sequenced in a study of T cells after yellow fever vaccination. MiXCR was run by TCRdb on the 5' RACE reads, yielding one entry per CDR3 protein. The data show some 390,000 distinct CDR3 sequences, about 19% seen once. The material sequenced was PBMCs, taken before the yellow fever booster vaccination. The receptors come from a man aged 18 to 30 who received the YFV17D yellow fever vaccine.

The DNA of the CDR3 is TGTGCCAGCAGTTCGGGACAGCGATTGGCACTCGCCAAAAACATTCAGTACTTC. It encodes CASSSGQRLALAKNIQYF. The genes are TRBV12-3 or TRBV12-4 and TRBJ2-4, with 7 bases lining up with TRBD1. J lost 1 base, V lost 4 bases, and 13 bases had no gene match. The CDR3 runs 18 residues.

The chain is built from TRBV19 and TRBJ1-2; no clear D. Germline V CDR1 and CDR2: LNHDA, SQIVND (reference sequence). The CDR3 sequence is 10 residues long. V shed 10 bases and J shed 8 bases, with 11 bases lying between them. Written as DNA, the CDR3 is TGTGCCACCCTCGGTCGGGGCTACACCTTC. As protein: CATLGRGYTF.

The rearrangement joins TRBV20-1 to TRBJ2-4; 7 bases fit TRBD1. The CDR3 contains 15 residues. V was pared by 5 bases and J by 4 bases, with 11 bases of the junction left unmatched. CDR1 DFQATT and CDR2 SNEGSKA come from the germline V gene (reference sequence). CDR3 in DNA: TGCAGTGCTTTCGCCCTCCGGGACAGTAAAAACATTCAGTACTTC. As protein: CSAFALRDSKNIQYF.

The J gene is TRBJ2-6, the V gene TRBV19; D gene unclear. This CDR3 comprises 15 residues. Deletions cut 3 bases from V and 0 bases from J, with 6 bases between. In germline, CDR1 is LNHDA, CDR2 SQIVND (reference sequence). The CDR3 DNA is TGTGCCAGTAGTATGAAGATCTCTGGGGCCAACGTCCTGACTTTC. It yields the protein CASSMKISGANVLTF.

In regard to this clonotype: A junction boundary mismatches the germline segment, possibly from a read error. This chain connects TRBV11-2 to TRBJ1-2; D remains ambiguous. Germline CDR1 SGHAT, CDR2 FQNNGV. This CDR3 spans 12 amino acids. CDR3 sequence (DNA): TGTGCCAGCAGCTTTCAGGCCGGTCCCACTAATTTC. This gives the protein CASSFQAGPTNF. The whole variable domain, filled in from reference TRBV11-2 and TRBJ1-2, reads EAGVAQSPRYKIIEKRQSVAFWCNPISGHATLYWYQQILGQGPKLLIQFQNNGVVDDSQLPKDRFSAERLKGVDSTLKIQPAKLEDSAVYLCASSFQAGPTNFGSGTRLTVV.

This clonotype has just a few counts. The CDR3 DNA sequence: TGCGCCAGCAGCCGCAAGCGGGGGGGCGATGAGCAGTTCTTC. This gives the protein CASSRKRGGDEQFF. V gene TRBV4-1 combines with J gene TRBJ2-1; 10 nucleotides match TRBD2. The CDR3 has 14 residues. Germline V gene lookup returns CDR1 MGHRA and CDR2 YSYEKL. With V trimmed by 4 bases and J by 8 bases, 5 bases remained unmatched.

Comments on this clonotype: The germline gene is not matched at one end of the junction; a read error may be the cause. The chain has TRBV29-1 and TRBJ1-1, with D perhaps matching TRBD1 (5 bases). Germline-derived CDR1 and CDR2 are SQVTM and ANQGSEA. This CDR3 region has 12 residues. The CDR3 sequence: CSVDNLAGLHLF. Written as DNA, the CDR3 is TGCAGCGTTGATAATTTGGCGGGACTCCACCTCTTT.

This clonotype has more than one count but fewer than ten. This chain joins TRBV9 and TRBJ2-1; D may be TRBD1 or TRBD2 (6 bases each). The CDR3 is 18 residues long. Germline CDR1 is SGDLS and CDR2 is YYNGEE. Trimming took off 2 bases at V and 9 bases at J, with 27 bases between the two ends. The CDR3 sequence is CASSVALNLGGAWGEQFF. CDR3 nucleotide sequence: TGTGCCAGCAGCGTTGCCCTGAATTTGGGGGGCGCATGGGGTGAGCAGTTCTTC.

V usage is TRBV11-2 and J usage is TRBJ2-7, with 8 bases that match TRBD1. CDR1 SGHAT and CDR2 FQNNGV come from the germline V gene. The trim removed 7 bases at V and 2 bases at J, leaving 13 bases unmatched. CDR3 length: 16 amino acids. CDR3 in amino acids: CASTWSDRDATYEQYV. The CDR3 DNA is TGTGCCAGCACCTGGTCGGACAGGGACGCCACCTACGAGCAGTACGTC.

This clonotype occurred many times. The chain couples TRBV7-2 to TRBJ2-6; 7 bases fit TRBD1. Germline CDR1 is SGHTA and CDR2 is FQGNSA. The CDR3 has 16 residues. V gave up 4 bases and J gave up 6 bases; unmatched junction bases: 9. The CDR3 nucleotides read TGTGCCAGCAGCTCACAGGGACAGCTGACGGCCAACGTCCTGACTTTC. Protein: CASSSQGQLTANVLTF.